A selection of T cell receptor beta chains follows, all from one sample in a study of blood T cell repertoires in COVID-19. The repertoire was sequenced with immunoSEQ multiplex PCR; TCRdb's copy has only in-frame clones and lacks some. The repertoire holds just under 250,000 clones, with around 88% as singletons. Specimen: PBMCs or T cells enriched from blood (not recorded which). The receptors come from a woman aged 30 to 39 who had recovered from COVID-19. Each CDR3 is given with its conserved first and last residue. D genes are given only for firm matches. Only some rows state a clone size, as once, few, many or a class for expanded clones.

TRBJ2-3 . 17 TRBV10-3 TRBD2 CAISESGSGGSTDTQYF TGTGCCATCAGTGAGTCAGGTAGCGGGGGAAGCACAGATACGCAGTATTTT
TRBJ2-7 . 13 TRBV10-3 . CAISESNRDGQYF TGTGCCATCAGTGAGTCGAACAGGGACGGGCAGTACTTC
TRBJ2-5 . 18 TRBV23-1 . CASNQQWLGAGPQETQYF TGCGCCAGCAATCAACAGTGGTTAGGGGCAGGGCCCCAAGAGACCCAGTACTTC
TRBJ1-5 . 15 TRBV6-5 . CASNPLVISNQPQHF TGTGCCAGCAATCCCCTAGTGATTAGCAATCAGCCCCAGCATTTT
TRBJ2-1 . 15 TRBV28 TRBD1 CASSFTQGASHEQFF TGTGCCAGCAGTTTTACACAGGGGGCATCACATGAGCAGTTCTTC
TRBJ2-3 . 15 TRBV4-3 TRBD2 CASSQLAGVADTQYF TGCGCCAGCAGCCAATTAGCGGGGGTGGCAGATACGCAGTATTTT
TRBJ2-2 . 18 TRBV4-1 TRBD2 CASLPGGAGDLGTGELFF TGCGCCAGCCTTCCCGGTGGAGCGGGAGATCTGGGCACCGGGGAGCTGTTTTTT
TRBJ1-2 . 14 TRBV28 . CASSLPRAHYGYTF TGTGCCAGCAGTTTACCGAGGGCTCACTATGGCTACACCTTC
TRBJ2-5 . 13 TRBV21-1 . CASRSEAQETQYF TGTGCCAGCCGGAGTGAGGCGCAAGAGACCCAGTACTTC
TRBJ2-4 . 15 TRBV7-2 . CASSLSLGGVNIQYF TGTGCCAGCAGCTTATCACTAGGGGGGGTAAACATTCAGTACTTC
TRBJ1-6 many 13 TRBV11-1 . CASSLFQNSPLHF TGTGCCAGCAGCTTATTTCAGAATTCACCCCTCCACTTT
TRBJ1-1 once 15 TRBV4-1 . CASSLESNVDSEAFF TGCGCCAGCAGCCTAGAAAGCAATGTGGACAGTGAAGCTTTCTTT
TRBJ1-1 . 14 TRBV19 . CASSIDVANTEAFF TGTGCCAGTAGTATAGATGTAGCGAACACTGAAGCTTTCTTT
TRBJ2-5 . 13 TRBV29-1 TRBD1 CSVDGTDQETQYF TGCAGCGTGGATGGGACAGACCAAGAGACCCAGTACTTC
TRBJ2-3 once 16 TRBV9 . CASSQDEGTSTDTQYF TGTGCCAGCAGCCAGGATGAGGGGACTAGCACAGATACGCAGTATTTT